These 8 T cell receptor beta chains came from one sample sequenced in a study of cytomegalovirus exposure and HLA in healthy donors. The protocol was immunoSEQ multiplex PCR, while the TCRdb copy is restricted to in-frame clones and leaves out a portion. The table lists almost 75,000 clones, approximately 86% of them singletons. Sequenced: PBMCs. These receptors were obtained from a man aged 30 to 39 in good health and CMV-seronegative.

This clone was observed a single time. The J gene is TRBJ1-2, the V gene TRBV30; D unclear. V was shortened by 2 bases and J by 8 bases, with 12 bases between the two germline ends. CDR1 GTSNPN and CDR2 SVGIG come from the germline V gene (reference sequence). This CDR3 has 12 amino acids. CDR3 loop: CAWSSAPGGYTF. The CDR3 DNA sequence: TGTGCCTGGAGTTCGGCCCCCGGGGGCTACACCTTC.

In this sample, this clone turned up a few times. The chain uses TRBV18 and TRBJ2-7, with TRBD1 as a possible D gene (5 bases). V was shortened by 2 bases and J by 0 bases, with 11 bases between the two germline ends. Germline V gene data show CDR1 as KGHSH and CDR2 as LQKENI. The CDR3 extends over 15 amino acids. CDR3 loop: CASSPLDRRSYEQYF. In DNA form, the CDR3 reads TGTGCCAGCTCACCATTAGACAGACGCTCCTACGAGCAGTACTTC.

V and J are TRBV11-3 and TRBJ2-7, with 8 bases aligning to TRBD1. The ends lost 0 bases at V and 6 bases at J; junction bases unmatched: 1. This CDR3 is built from 13 residues. CDR1 is SGHNT, CDR2 YENEEA, per germline. The CDR3 sequence: CASSLEQGGEQYV. The CDR3 bases are TGTGCCAGCAGCTTAGAACAGGGGGGCGAGCAGTACGTC.

There are a few counts of this clone. V gene TRBV2 combines with J gene TRBJ1-6; 7 positions match TRBD1. V lost 6 bases, J lost 8 bases, and 13 bases stayed unmatched. CDR3 length equals 16 residues. Germline CDR1 is SNHLY and CDR2 is FYNNEI. The CDR3 spells CASRHRGPASYSPLHF. CDR3 nucleotide sequence: TGTGCCAGCAGACACAGGGGACCCGCTTCCTATTCACCCCTCCACTTT.

This sequence joins TRBV6-4 and TRBJ1-5; D might be TRBD1 (6 bases). The CDR3 totals 15 residues. The V end lost 6 bases, the J end lost 0 bases, and 12 bases lay between the germline ends. Per the germline V gene, CDR1 is MRHNA and CDR2 is SNTAGT. DNA for the CDR3: TGTGCCAGCAGAGAGGACAGCTATAGCAATCAGCCCCAGCATTTT. Its protein is CASREDSYSNQPQHF.

In this sample, this clone turned up a few times. The CDR3 protein is CASSPPVTEAFF. DNA of the CDR3: TGTGCCAGCAGCCCGCCGGTGACTGAAGCTTTCTTT. This chain links TRBV7-9 with TRBJ1-1, with D hard to call. The V gene lost 5 bases and the J gene lost 5 bases, with 9 bases spanning the gap. Germline V gene data show CDR1 as SEHNR and CDR2 as FQNEAQ (reference sequence). This CDR3 region has 12 residues.

The chain joins TRBV6-5 to TRBJ2-3, with D possibly matching TRBD1 (5 bases). The V gene's germline CDR1 is MNHEY and CDR2 SVGAGI. This CDR3 spans 15 amino acids. V gave up 7 bases and J gave up 6 bases, with 20 bases separating them. The DNA of the CDR3 is TGTGCCAGCAAAGACAGAATATCCCCCTCCGATACGCAGTATTTT. Its protein is CASKDRISPSDTQYF.

V and J are TRBV6-1 and TRBJ1-1; D is ambiguous. V lost 5 bases, J lost 2 bases, and 12 bases lay in between. The germline gives CDR1 MNHNS, CDR2 SASEGT. The CDR3 spans 14 residues. The CDR3 DNA is TGTGCCAGCAGTTATGAGAGGACTAACACTGAAGCTTTCTTT. As protein: CASSYERTNTEAFF.